A single sample gave rise to the 28 T cell receptor beta chains below, sequenced in a study of radiotherapy plus CTLA-4 blockade in lung cancer. Only in-frame clones appear in the TCRdb table, and some are missing; sequencing was by immunoSEQ multiplex PCR. In the table there are 70,000 to 95,000 clones, around 84% of which are singletons. The sample was peripheral blood, taken from a patient treated with radiotherapy plus ipilimumab. The source is a human donor with non-small cell lung cancer that progressed on radiotherapy plus ipilimumab.

The rearrangement links TRBV4-1 to TRBJ1-3; D remains ambiguous. Per the germline V gene, CDR1 is MGHRA and CDR2 is YSYEKL. The ends were cut back, 3 bases at V and 4 bases at J, with 7 bases in the middle. The CDR3 contains 13 residues. CDR3 region: CASSQLQGNTIYF. CDR3 nucleotides: TGCGCCAGCAGCCAGCTACAGGGAAACACCATATATTTT.

This chain joins TRBV7-2 and TRBJ1-1; D ambiguous. CDR1 is SGHTA and CDR2 is FQGNSA in the germline V gene. V lost 3 bases, J lost 1 base, and 12 bases lay in between. The CDR3 totals 15 residues. In DNA, the CDR3 is TGTGCCAGCAGCTTTAACAGCCTCCCGAACACTGAAGCTTTCTTT. Residues: CASSFNSLPNTEAFF.

Here the CDR3 reads CAWSASTGGNSPLHF. As DNA, the CDR3 is TGTGCCTGGAGTGCCTCCACGGGTGGGAATTCACCCCTCCACTTT. This chain connects TRBV30 to TRBJ1-6; D remains unclear. This CDR3 spans 15 amino acids. Germline loops: CDR1 GTSNPN, CDR2 SVGIG (reference sequence). V lost 1 base and J 7 bases, leaving 14 bases between the germline ends. The full variable domain, in which reference TRBV30 and TRBJ1-6 provide the parts outside the CDR3, is SQTIHQWPATLVQPVGSPLSLECTVEGTSNPNLYWYRQAAGRGLQLLFYSVGIGQISSEVPQNLSASRPQDRQFILSSKKLLLSDSGFYLCAWSASTGGNSPLHFGNGTRLTVT.

The J gene is TRBJ1-2, the V gene TRBV14; the D is unclear. V dropped 1 base and J dropped 4 bases, with 4 bases sitting between them. In germline, CDR1 is SGHDN, CDR2 FVKESK. This CDR3 comprises 12 residues. DNA of the CDR3: TGTGCCAGCAGCCAAGGGACCTATGGCTACACCTTC. This sequence encodes CASSQGTYGYTF.

This clone is a singleton in its sample. The rearrangement joins TRBV19 to TRBJ2-3; 14 nucleotides agree with TRBD2. CDR1 is LNHDA and CDR2 is SQIVND in the germline V gene (reference sequence). The CDR3 is made up of 16 amino acids. Trimming removed 3 bases from V and 3 bases from J; junction bases left unmatched: 2. The DNA of the CDR3 is TGTGCCAGTAGTATTGGGACTAGCGGGAGAACAGATACGCAGTATTTT. Encoded protein: CASSIGTSGRTDTQYF. Supplemented by reference TRBV19 and TRBJ2-3, the full variable domain reads DGGITQSPKYLFRKEGQNVTLSCEQNLNHDAMYWYRQDPGQGLRLIYYSQIVNDFQKGDIAEGYSVSREKKESFPLTVTSAQKNPTAFYLCASSIGTSGRTDTQYFGPGTRLTVL.

The rearrangement uses TRBV2 and TRBJ2-5, with TRBD2 as a possible D gene (5 bases). Germline-derived CDR1 and CDR2 are SNHLY and FYNNEI. The CDR3 consists of 14 residues. Trimming took 4 bases from V and 3 from J, leaving 12 bases between them. The CDR3 DNA sequence: TGTGCCAGCAGTGCGGGGAACACTAAAGAGACCCAGTACTTC. Translating it yields CASSAGNTKETQYF. The whole variable domain, filled in from reference TRBV2 and TRBJ2-5, reads EPEVTQTPSHQVTQMGQEVILRCVPISNHLYFYWYRQILGQKVEFLVSFYNNEISEKSEIFDDQFSVERPDGSNFTLKIRSTKLEDSAMYFCASSAGNTKETQYFGPGTRLLVL.

The chain employs TRBV15 and TRBJ2-7; a weak D match, TRBD2 (6 bases). CDR3 length: 21 amino acids. The V gene lost 0 bases and the J gene lost 3 bases, with 30 bases spanning the gap. Germline V gene data show CDR1 as LNHNV and CDR2 as YYDKDF (reference sequence). The CDR3 bases are TGTGCCACCAGCAGAGAAAGGCGCCAGGAGGGGCATCAATCCGACAACTACGAGCAGTACTTC. Amino acids: CATSRERRQEGHQSDNYEQYF.

The chain recombines TRBV7-9 with TRBJ1-2; maybe TRBD1 (5 bases). Looked up from germline, CDR1 is SEHNR and CDR2 is FQNEAQ (reference sequence). The CDR3 is made up of 15 amino acids. The V end lost 0 bases, the J end lost 8 bases, and 16 bases lay between the germline ends. CDR3 bases: TGTGCCAGCAGCTTAGCGGGGAGCGGGGCGCGGGGCTACACCTTC. This codes for CASSLAGSGARGYTF. Looking up the rest from reference TRBV7-9 and TRBJ1-2 gives the full variable domain: DTGVSQNPRHKITKRGQNVTFRCDPISEHNRLYWYRQTLGQGPEFLTYFQNEAQLEKSRLLSDRFSAERPKGSFSTLEIQRTEQGDSAMYLCASSLAGSGARGYTFGSGTRLTVV.

This chain links TRBV21-1 with TRBJ1-2. TRBV21-1 is tagged as a pseudogene. The CDR3 runs to 9 residues. Written as DNA, the CDR3 is TGTGCCAGCAGCAAAGTGTGGTGTTTC. This sequence encodes CASSKVWCF.

This sequence joins TRBV9 and TRBJ2-1, with 9 bases that match TRBD2. This CDR3 spans 17 amino acids. The V gene end was trimmed by 4 bases and the J gene end by 9 bases; junction bases not matched to a gene: 17. Germline-derived CDR1 and CDR2 are SGDLS and YYNGEE. CDR3 sequence: CASSPPGAGGPLVEQFF. The CDR3 DNA sequence: TGTGCCAGCAGCCCCCCGGGGGCGGGAGGGCCTTTGGTTGAGCAGTTCTTC. The full variable domain, with the rest looked up from reference TRBV9 and TRBJ2-1, is DSGVTQTPKHLITATGQRVTLRCSPRSGDLSVYWYQQSLDQGLQFLIQYYNGEERAKGNILERFSAQQFPDLHSELNLSSLELGDSALYFCASSPPGAGGPLVEQFFGPGTRLTVL.

The gene calls are TRBV5-1 and TRBJ2-3; D is perhaps TRBD2 (7 bases). The CDR3 totals 15 residues. V lost 3 bases and J lost 1, with 12 bases in between. Germline lookup yields CDR1 SGHRS and CDR2 YFSETQ. This chain's CDR3 is CASSWREGGTDTQYF. The CDR3 nucleotides read TGCGCCAGCAGCTGGAGGGAGGGGGGCACAGATACGCAGTATTTT.

This clone was observed a handful of times. The CDR3 loop reads CASSLVGGNTIYF. DNA of the CDR3: TGTGCCAGCAGTTTGGTAGGGGGAAACACCATATATTTT. J is TRBJ1-3 and V is TRBV28; no reliable D call. The CDR3 covers 13 residues. Germline V gene lookup returns CDR1 MDHEN and CDR2 SYDVKM. Trimming took off 3 bases at V and 4 bases at J, with 7 bases between the two ends.

The rearrangement joins TRBV18 to TRBJ2-3; no clear D gene. The CDR3 totals 11 residues. Trimming took off 4 bases at V and 1 base at J, with 0 bases between the two ends. Germline CDR1 KGHSH, CDR2 LQKENI. The CDR3: CASSRTDTQYF. DNA of the CDR3: TGTGCCAGCTCACGCACAGATACGCAGTATTTT.

J is TRBJ2-3 and V is TRBV7-2, with D maybe TRBD1 (6 bases). CDR1 and CDR2 (germline): SGHTA, FQGNSA. This CDR3 is 15 amino acids long. V was pared by 5 bases and J by 2 bases, with 14 bases between. The CDR3 spells CASSPKGETTDTQYF. The CDR3 DNA sequence: TGTGCCAGCAGCCCTAAGGGGGAAACCACAGATACGCAGTATTTT.

The chain recombines TRBV11-2 with TRBJ2-2, with 14 bases that match TRBD2. The V segment lost 6 bases and the J segment 4 bases; nucleotides outside the gene matches: 7. Germline V gene lookup returns CDR1 SGHAT and CDR2 FQNNGV. CDR3 size: 17 residues. The CDR3 DNA reads TGTGCCAGCAGATACGGACTAGCGGGAGGAAGCACCGGGGAGCTGTTTTTT. Its translation: CASRYGLAGGSTGELFF.

The chain combines TRBV6-1 with TRBJ1-2; 11 bases map to TRBD1. The germline CDR1 and CDR2 sequences are MNHNS and SASEGT. The ends lost 6 bases at V and 8 bases at J; junction bases unmatched: 11. The CDR3 extends over 15 amino acids. The CDR3 here is CASRAPGQGVRGYTF. The DNA for the CDR3 is TGTGCCAGCAGGGCGCCGGGACAGGGGGTACGAGGCTACACCTTC.

The CDR3 spells CASSQGSAQGNEQFF. The CDR3 DNA reads TGCGCCAGCAGCCAGGGCTCGGCGCAGGGCAATGAGCAGTTCTTC. This chain connects TRBV4-1 to TRBJ2-1, with D perhaps TRBD1 (5 bases). Germline V lookup: CDR1 MGHRA, CDR2 YSYEKL. The CDR3 spans 15 residues. V was pared by 3 bases and J by 6 bases, with 15 bases between.

The chain combines TRBV5-4 with TRBJ2-5; TRBD2 agrees at 14 bases. The CDR3 has 16 residues. Losses at the gene ends were 4 bases for V and 6 bases for J; bases not matched to a gene: 8. Per the germline V gene, CDR1 is SGHNT and CDR2 is YYREEE (reference sequence). The CDR3 sequence is CASSIAGTSGSKTQYF. The CDR3 nucleotides read TGTGCCAGCAGCATAGCCGGGACTAGCGGGAGTAAGACCCAGTACTTC.

The rearrangement uses TRBV28 and TRBJ1-2; D not certain. This CDR3 contains 12 residues. The V and J ends lost 4 bases and 1 base respectively, with 4 bases between them. Germline V gene data show CDR1 as MDHEN and CDR2 as SYDVKM. CDR3 region: CASSSRNYGYTF. As DNA, the CDR3 is TGTGCCAGCAGTTCTCGTAACTATGGCTACACCTTC.

The gene calls are TRBV27 and TRBJ2-6; D is unclear. CDR3 length: 13 amino acids. The germline V gene encodes CDR1 MNHEY and CDR2 SMNVEV (reference sequence). The V and J ends lost 4 bases and 2 bases respectively, with 3 bases between them. CDR3 loop: CASSYPGANVLTF. CDR3 nucleotide sequence: TGTGCCAGCAGTTACCCTGGGGCCAACGTCCTGACTTTC. Combining the CDR3 with reference TRBV27 and TRBJ2-6 gives the whole variable domain EAQVTQNPRYLITVTGKKLTVTCSQNMNHEYMSWYRQDPGLGLRQIYYSMNVEVTDKGDVPEGYKVSRKEKRNFPLILESPSPNQTSLYFCASSYPGANVLTFGAGSRLTVL.

This clone was detected a few times. V gene TRBV7-3 combines with J gene TRBJ2-2; D remains ambiguous. Between the trimmed V and J ends, which lost 2 bases and 8 bases, there was a span of 9 bases. The CDR3 extends over 13 amino acids. Looked up from germline, CDR1 is SGHTA and CDR2 is FQGTGA. The CDR3 is CASSLASVGELFF. The CDR3 DNA reads as TGTGCCAGCAGCTTAGCCTCGGTGGGGGAGCTGTTTTTT.

The sample holds one count of this clone. The genes are TRBV6-5 and TRBJ2-5; D is possibly TRBD2 (6 bases). The DNA end lines up better with TRBJ2-7; the J call may be wrong. Germline CDR1 reads MNHEY; CDR2 reads SVGAGI. CDR3 length equals 15 residues. CDR3 region: CASSVRGLRTDEQYF. Written as DNA, the CDR3 is TGTGCCAGCAGCGTACGGGGACTTCGGACGGACGAGCAGTACTTC.

The chain carries TRBV5-6 and TRBJ2-3, with 9 bases aligning to TRBD2. V was pared by 0 bases and J by 1 base, with 3 bases of the junction left unmatched. Germline assignment: CDR1 SGHDT and CDR2 YYEEEE. The length of the CDR3 is 16 residues. The CDR3 bases are TGTGCCAGCAGCTTGGTTAGCGGGGGAGGCACAGATACGCAGTATTTT. It yields the protein CASSLVSGGGTDTQYF. Complete variable domain (other parts from reference TRBV5-6 and TRBJ2-3): DAGVTQSPTHLIKTRGQQVTLRCSPKSGHDTVSWYQQALGQGPQFIFQYYEEEERQRGNFPDRFSGHQFPNYSSELNVNALLLGDSALYLCASSLVSGGGTDTQYFGPGTRLTVL.

V is TRBV19 and J is TRBJ2-7; 8 bases align to TRBD1. CDR3 size: 13 residues. The germline V gene encodes CDR1 LNHDA and CDR2 SQIVND (reference sequence). The junction had 4 bases not matched to a gene; V was cut back by 6 bases and J by 3 bases. Here the CDR3 reads CASRDRGSYEQYF. The CDR3 region has the DNA TGTGCCAGTAGAGACAGGGGAAGCTACGAGCAGTACTTC.

The chain joins TRBV7-3 to TRBJ2-3; TRBD2 agrees at 8 bases. The CDR3 runs to 16 residues. With V trimmed by 6 bases and J by 2 bases, 10 bases remained unmatched. Per germline, CDR1 SGHTA and CDR2 FQGTGA. The CDR3 DNA is TGTGCCAGCAGTTCTTACGCCGGGGGGGCCACAGATACGCAGTATTTT. This codes for CASSSYAGGATDTQYF.

The chain is built from TRBV19 and TRBJ1-2; TRBD1 might be the D (5 bases). The CDR3 contains 13 residues. V lost 4 bases to trimming and J lost 5 bases, with 11 bases between them. The germline V gene has CDR1 LNHDA and CDR2 SQIVND (reference sequence). The CDR3 DNA follows: TGTGCCAGTAGTAACCCACGGGGGTATGGCTACACCTTC. Residues: CASSNPRGYGYTF.

V gene TRBV11-2 combines with J gene TRBJ2-7; D might be TRBD1 (6 bases). Trimming removed 1 base from V and 6 bases from J, with 16 bases in between. Germline assignment: CDR1 SGHAT and CDR2 FQNNGV. The CDR3 has 15 residues. In DNA form, the CDR3 reads TGTGCCAGCAGCTTAGCCGGGACAAGAGGGTCCGAGCAGTACTTC. Amino acid sequence: CASSLAGTRGSEQYF.

This chain uses TRBV5-1 with TRBJ2-2, with unresolved D. From germline, CDR1 is SGHRS and CDR2 YFSETQ. Trimming removed 6 bases from V and 4 bases from J, with 10 bases in between. The CDR3 is 13 amino acids. The CDR3 is CASTLGPTGELFF. CDR3 DNA sequence: TGCGCCAGCACACTTGGACCCACCGGGGAGCTGTTTTTT.